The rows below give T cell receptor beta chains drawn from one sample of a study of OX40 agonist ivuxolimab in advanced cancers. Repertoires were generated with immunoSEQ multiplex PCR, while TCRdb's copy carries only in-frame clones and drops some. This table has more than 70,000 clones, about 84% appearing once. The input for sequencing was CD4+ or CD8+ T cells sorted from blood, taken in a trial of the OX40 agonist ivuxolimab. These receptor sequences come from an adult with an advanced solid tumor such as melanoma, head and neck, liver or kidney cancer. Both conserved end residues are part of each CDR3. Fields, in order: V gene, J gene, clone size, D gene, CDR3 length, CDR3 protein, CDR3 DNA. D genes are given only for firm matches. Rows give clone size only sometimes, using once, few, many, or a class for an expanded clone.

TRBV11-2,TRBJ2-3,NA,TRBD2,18,CASSLSLLAGGPADTQYF,TGTGCCAGCAGCTTAAGTCTCCTTGCGGGGGGGCCAGCAGATACGCAGTATTTT
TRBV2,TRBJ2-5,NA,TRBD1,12,CASAGGQETQYF,TGTGCCAGCGCAGGGGGCCAAGAGACCCAGTACTTC
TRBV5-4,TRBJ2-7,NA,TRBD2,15,CASSLEGTTVYEQYF,TGTGCCAGCAGCTTGGAAGGGACTACTGTCTACGAGCAGTACTTC
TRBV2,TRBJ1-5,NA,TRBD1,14,CASSETGSNQPQHF,TGTGCCAGCAGTGAGACAGGGAGCAATCAGCCCCAGCATTTT
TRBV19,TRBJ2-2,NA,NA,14,CASSSGGSRGELFF,TGTGCCAGTAGTTCGGGGGGCTCGCGCGGGGAGCTGTTTTTT
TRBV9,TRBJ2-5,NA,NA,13,CASSVGGGETQYF,TGTGCCAGCAGCGTAGGAGGCGGGGAGACCCAGTACTTC
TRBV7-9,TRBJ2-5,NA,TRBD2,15,CASSLITGGQETQYF,TGTGCCAGCAGCTTAATAACGGGGGGCCAAGAGACCCAGTACTTC
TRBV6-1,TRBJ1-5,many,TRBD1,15,CASSEQAGGVQPQHF,TGTGCCAGCAGTGAACAAGCAGGGGGCGTTCAGCCCCAGCATTTT
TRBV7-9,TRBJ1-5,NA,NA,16,CASSLVGRGFHQPQHF,TGTGCCAGCAGCTTAGTCGGAAGGGGGTTCCATCAGCCCCAGCATTTT
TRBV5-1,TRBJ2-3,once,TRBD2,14,CASSPGLAENTQYF,TGCGCCAGCAGCCCTGGACTAGCGGAAAATACGCAGTATTTT
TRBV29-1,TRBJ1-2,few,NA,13,CSARGEGDYGYTF,TGCAGCGCCCGCGGGGAGGGAGACTATGGCTACACCTTC
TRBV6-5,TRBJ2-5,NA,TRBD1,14,CASSSGQGKETQYF,TGTGCCAGCAGTTCGGGACAGGGAAAGGAGACCCAGTACTTC
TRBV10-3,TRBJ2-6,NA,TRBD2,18,CAISEGGTSGYRANVLTF,TGTGCCATCAGTGAAGGTGGGACTAGCGGGTACAGGGCCAACGTCCTGACTTTC
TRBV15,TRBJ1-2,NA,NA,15,CATSKEGRFDYGYTF,TGTGCCACCAGCAAGGAGGGGCGGTTTGACTATGGCTACACCTTC
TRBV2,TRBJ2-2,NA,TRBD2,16,CAGTSSSSGGARELFF,TGTGCCGGCACTTCGTCCTCAAGCGGGGGGGCAAGGGAGCTGTTTTTT
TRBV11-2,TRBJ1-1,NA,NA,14,CASSLDLRDTEAFF,TGTGCCAGCAGCTTAGATTTGAGGGACACTGAAGCTTTCTTT
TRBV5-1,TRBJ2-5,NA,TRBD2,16,CASAQGREAGQETQYF,TGCGCCAGCGCCCAAGGGAGGGAAGCGGGGCAAGAGACCCAGTACTTC
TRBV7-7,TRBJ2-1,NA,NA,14,CASRQRATYNEQFF,TGTGCTAGCAGACAGCGGGCCACCTACAATGAGCAGTTCTTC
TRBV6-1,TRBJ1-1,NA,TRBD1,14,CASSEEQGETEAFF,TGTGCCAGCAGTGAAGAACAGGGGGAAACTGAAGCTTTCTTT
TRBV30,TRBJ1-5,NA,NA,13,CAWSADSNQPQHF,TGTGCCTGGAGTGCCGATAGCAATCAGCCCCAGCATTTT
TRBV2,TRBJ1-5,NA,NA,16,CASRQDRDRINQPQHF,TGTGCCAGCAGGCAAGATCGCGACAGGATCAATCAGCCCCAGCATTTT
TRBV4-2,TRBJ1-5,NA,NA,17,CASSQDNRGIGNQPQHF,TGTGCCAGCAGCCAAGATAACCGGGGCATCGGTAATCAGCCCCAGCATTTT
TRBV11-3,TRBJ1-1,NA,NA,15,CASSLNEGGNTEAFF,TGTGCCAGCAGCTTAAACGAGGGGGGGAACACTGAAGCTTTCTTT
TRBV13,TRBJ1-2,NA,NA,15,CASSLESGNHNGYTF,TGTGCCAGCAGCTTAGAGTCCGGGAATCATAATGGCTACACCTTC
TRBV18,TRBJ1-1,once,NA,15,CASSPRREQGTEAFF,TGTGCCAGCTCACCAAGGCGGGAACAGGGCACTGAAGCTTTCTTT
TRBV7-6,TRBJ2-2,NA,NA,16,CASSSWASPNTGELFF,TGTGCCAGCAGCTCATGGGCCTCCCCGAACACCGGGGAGCTGTTTTTT
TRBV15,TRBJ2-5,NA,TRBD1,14,CATSRDRGEETQYF,TGTGCCACCAGCAGGGACAGGGGGGAAGAGACCCAGTACTTC
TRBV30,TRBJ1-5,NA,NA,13,CAWSPDSNQPQHF,TGTGCCTGGAGTCCTGATAGCAATCAGCCCCAGCATTTT
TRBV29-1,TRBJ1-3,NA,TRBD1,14,CSVSRTGSGNTIYF,TGCAGCGTTTCTCGGACAGGTTCTGGAAACACCATATATTTT
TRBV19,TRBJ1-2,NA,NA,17,CATYSSAGHSINYGYTF,TGTGCCACTTATTCTTCGGCGGGACATTCAATTAACTATGGCTACACCTTC
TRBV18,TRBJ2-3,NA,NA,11,CASSSERTQYF,TGTGCCAGCTCTTCGGAGAGGACGCAGTATTTT
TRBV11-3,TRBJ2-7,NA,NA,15,CASSLVFPPRYEQYF,TGTGCCAGCAGCTTAGTATTCCCTCCGCGGTACGAGCAGTACTTC
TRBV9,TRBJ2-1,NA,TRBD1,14,CASSDRDRVNEQFF,TGTGCCAGCAGCGACCGGGACAGGGTGAACGAGCAGTTCTTC
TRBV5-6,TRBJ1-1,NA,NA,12,CASSFKNTEAFF,TGTGCCAGCAGCTTCAAGAACACTGAAGCTTTCTTT
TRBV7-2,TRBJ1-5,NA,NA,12,CASSLGGQPQHF,TGTGCCAGCAGCTTAGGGGGTCAGCCCCAGCATTTT
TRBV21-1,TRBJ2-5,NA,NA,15,CASSFRRDLGETQYF,TGTGCCAGCAGCTTCCGGAGGGACCTCGGAGAGACCCAGTACTTC